This record looks at one TCR beta chain sequence and its context. The antigen is not known. Only in-frame clones appear in the TCRdb table, and some are missing; sequencing was by immunoSEQ multiplex PCR. The table has about 76,000 clones, around 90% seen once. The data were taken from a study of OX40 agonist ivuxolimab in advanced cancers. In the study overall: The group had a mean age of 60 years, ranged from roughly 23 to 79, and was just under 85% male.

Findings of the study overall: In a subset of nonresponders, normalized T-cell clonal expansion was also low. On average, CD8+ T cells had more expanded clones than CD4+. Patients with a partial response at 0.1-3.0 mg/kg had among the lowest clonal expansion.

The sequence was collected from an adult with an advanced solid tumor such as melanoma, head and neck, liver or kidney cancer. Sequenced material: CD4+ or CD8+ T cells sorted from blood, taken in a trial of the OX40 agonist ivuxolimab.

CDR3 nucleotides: TGTGCCAGCAGTCCTACAGGGACAGATACGCAGTATTTT. It specifies CASSPTGTDTQYF. The chain carries TRBV28 and TRBJ2-3; perhaps TRBD1 as D (6 bases). Trimming stripped 5 bases from V and 3 bases from J, with 9 bases between. The CDR3 contains 13 residues. Germline loops: CDR1 MDHEN, CDR2 SYDVKM.